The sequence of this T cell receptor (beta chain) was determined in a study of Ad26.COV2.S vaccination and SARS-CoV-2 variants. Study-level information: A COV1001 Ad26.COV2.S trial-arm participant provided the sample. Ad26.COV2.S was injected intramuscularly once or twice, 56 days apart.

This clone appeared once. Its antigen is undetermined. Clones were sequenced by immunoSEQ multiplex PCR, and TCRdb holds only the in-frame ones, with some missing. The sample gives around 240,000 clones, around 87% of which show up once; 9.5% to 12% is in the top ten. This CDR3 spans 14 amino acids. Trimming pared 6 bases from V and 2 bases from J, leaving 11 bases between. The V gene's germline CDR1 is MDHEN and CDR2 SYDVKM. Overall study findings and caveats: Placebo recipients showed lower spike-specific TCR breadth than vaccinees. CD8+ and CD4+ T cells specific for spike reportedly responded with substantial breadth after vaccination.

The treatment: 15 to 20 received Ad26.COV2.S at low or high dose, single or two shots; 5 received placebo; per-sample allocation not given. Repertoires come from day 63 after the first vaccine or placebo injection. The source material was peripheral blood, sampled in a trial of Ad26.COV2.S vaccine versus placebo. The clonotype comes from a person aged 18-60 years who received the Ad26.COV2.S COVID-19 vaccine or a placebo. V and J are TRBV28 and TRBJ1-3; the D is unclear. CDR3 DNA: TGTGCCAGCAGCCTCCAGAGTACTGGAAACACCATATATTTT. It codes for CASSLQSTGNTIYF.